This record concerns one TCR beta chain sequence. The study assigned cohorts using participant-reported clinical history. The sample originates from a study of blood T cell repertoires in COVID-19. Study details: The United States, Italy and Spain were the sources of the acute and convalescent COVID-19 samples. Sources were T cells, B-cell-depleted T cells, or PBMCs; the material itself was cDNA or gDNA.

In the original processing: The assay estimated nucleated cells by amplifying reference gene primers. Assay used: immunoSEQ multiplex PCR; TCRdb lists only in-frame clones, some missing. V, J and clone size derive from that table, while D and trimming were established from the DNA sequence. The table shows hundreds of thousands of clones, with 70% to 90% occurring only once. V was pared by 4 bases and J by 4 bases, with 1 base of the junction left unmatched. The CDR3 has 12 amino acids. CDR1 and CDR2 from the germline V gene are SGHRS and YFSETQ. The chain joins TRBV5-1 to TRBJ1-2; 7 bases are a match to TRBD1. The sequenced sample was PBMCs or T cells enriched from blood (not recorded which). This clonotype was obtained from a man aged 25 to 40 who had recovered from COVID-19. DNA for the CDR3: TGCGCCAGCAGCGGGACAGTCTATGGCTACACCTTC. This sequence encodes CASSGTVYGYTF. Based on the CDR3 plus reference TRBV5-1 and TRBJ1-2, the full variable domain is KAGVTQTPRYLIKTRGQQVTLSCSPISGHRSVSWYQQTPGQGLQFLFEYFSETQRNKGNFPGRFSGRQFSNSRSEMNVSTLELGDSALYLCASSGTVYGYTFGSGTRLTVV.